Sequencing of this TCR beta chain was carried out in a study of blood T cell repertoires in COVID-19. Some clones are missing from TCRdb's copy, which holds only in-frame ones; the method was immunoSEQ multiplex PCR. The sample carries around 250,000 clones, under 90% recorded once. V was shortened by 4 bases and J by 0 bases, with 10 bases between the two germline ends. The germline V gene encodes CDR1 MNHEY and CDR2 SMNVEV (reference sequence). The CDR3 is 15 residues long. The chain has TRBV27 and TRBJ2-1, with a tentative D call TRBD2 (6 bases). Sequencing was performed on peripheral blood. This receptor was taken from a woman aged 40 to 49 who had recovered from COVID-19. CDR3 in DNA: TGTGCCAGCAGTTCGGGGGACGGCTCCTACAATGAGCAGTTCTTC. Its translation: CASSSGDGSYNEQFF.